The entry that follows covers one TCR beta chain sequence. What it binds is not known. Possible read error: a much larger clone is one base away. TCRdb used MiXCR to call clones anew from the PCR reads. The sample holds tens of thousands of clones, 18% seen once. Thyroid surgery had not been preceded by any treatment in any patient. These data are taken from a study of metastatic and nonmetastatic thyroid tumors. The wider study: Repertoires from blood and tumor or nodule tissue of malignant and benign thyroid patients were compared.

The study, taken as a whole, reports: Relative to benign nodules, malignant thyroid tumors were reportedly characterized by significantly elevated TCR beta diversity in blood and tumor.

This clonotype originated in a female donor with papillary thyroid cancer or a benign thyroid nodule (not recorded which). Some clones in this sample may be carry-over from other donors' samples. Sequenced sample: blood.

CDR3 region: CASSPTGSSYNEQFF. In DNA form, the CDR3 reads TGTGCCAGCAGTCCCACAGGGTCCTCCTACAATGAGCAGTTCTTC. The chain combines TRBV28 with TRBJ2-1, with D perhaps TRBD1 (6 bases). The V end lost 5 bases, the J end lost 0 bases, and 11 bases lay between the germline ends. The germline V gene has CDR1 MDHEN and CDR2 SYDVKM. The CDR3 is 15 amino acids.